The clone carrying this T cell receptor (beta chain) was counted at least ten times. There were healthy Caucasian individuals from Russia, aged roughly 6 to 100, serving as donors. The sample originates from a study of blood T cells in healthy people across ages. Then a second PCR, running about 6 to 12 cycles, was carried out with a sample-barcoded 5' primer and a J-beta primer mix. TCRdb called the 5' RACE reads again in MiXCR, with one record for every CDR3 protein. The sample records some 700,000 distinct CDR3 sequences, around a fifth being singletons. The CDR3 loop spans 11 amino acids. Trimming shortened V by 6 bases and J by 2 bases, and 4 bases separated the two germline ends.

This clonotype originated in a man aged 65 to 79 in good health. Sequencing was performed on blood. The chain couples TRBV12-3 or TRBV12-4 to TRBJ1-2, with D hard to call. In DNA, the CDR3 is TGTGCCAGCAGGGAAAACTATGGCTACACCTTC. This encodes CASRENYGYTF.